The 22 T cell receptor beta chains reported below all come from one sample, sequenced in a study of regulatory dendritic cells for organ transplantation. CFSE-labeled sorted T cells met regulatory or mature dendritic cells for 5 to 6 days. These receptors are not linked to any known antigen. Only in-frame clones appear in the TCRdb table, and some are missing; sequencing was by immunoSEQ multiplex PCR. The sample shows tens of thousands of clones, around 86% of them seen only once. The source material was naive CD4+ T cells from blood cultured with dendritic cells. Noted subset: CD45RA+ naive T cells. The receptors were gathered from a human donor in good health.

In nucleotides, the CDR3 is TGTGCCAGCAGTAGAGGACAGCCTCACAATGAGCAGTTCTTC. Its protein product is CASSRGQPHNEQFF. V usage is TRBV6-5 and J usage is TRBJ2-1, with a weak D call TRBD1 (6 bases). With 5 bases removed from V and 5 bases from J, the gap between germline ends came to 13 bases. Germline CDR1 and CDR2: MNHEY and SVGAGI. This CDR3 region has 14 residues.

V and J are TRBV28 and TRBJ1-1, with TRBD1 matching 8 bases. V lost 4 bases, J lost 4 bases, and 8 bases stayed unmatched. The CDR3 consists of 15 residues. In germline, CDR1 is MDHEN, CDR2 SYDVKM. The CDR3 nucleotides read TGTGCCAGCAGTTCACAACGGACAGGGAGCACTGAAGCTTTCTTT. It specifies CASSSQRTGSTEAFF.

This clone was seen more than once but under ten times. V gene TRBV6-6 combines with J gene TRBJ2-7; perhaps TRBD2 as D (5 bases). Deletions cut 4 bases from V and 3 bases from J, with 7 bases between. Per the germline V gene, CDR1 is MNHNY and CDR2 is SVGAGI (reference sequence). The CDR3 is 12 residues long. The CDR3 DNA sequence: TGTGCCAGCAGTTCCGCGGGCTACGAGCAGTACTTC. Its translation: CASSSAGYEQYF.

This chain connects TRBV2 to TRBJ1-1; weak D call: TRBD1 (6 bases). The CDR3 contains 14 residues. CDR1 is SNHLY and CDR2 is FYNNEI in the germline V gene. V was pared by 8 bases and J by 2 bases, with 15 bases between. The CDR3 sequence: CASGVLRGNTEAFF. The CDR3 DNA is TGTGCCAGCGGGGTGCTCAGGGGTAACACTGAAGCTTTCTTT.

CDR3 sequence (DNA): TGTGCCTGTAGCGGGTACTTGGATACGCAGTATTTT. This sequence encodes CACSGYLDTQYF. The chain is built from TRBV30 and TRBJ2-3; 7 nucleotides match TRBD2. V shed 6 bases, J shed 6 bases, and the junction held 6 bases outside the gene matches. CDR1 GTSNPN and CDR2 SVGIG come from the germline V gene (reference sequence). There are 12 residues in the CDR3. Full variable domain (missing parts from reference TRBV30 and TRBJ2-3): SQTIHQWPATLVQPVGSPLSLECTVEGTSNPNLYWYRQAAGRGLQLLFYSVGIGQISSEVPQNLSASRPQDRQFILSSKKLLLSDSGFYLCACSGYLDTQYFGPGTRLTVL.

The CDR3 region has the DNA TGTGCCAGCAGTCTGGGACTAGCCAAAAACATTCAGTACTTC. Its protein product is CASSLGLAKNIQYF. The chain recombines TRBV27 with TRBJ2-4, with D perhaps matching TRBD2 (6 bases). This CDR3 spans 14 amino acids. V lost 5 bases to trimming and J lost 0 bases, with 8 bases between them. Germline V gives CDR1 MNHEY, CDR2 SMNVEV (reference sequence).

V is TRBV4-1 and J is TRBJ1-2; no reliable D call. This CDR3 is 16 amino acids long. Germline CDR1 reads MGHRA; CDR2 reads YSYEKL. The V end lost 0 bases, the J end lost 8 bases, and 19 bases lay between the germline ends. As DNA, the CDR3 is TGCGCCAGCAGCCAAGATCTTGTATTCAGTTCATCGGGCTACACCTTC. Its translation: CASSQDLVFSSSGYTF.

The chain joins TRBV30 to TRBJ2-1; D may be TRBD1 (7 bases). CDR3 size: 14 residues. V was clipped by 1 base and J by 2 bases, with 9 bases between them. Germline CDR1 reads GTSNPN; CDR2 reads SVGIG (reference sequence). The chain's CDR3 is CAWSAGGTYNEQFF. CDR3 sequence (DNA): TGTGCCTGGAGTGCAGGGGGGACCTACAATGAGCAGTTCTTC.

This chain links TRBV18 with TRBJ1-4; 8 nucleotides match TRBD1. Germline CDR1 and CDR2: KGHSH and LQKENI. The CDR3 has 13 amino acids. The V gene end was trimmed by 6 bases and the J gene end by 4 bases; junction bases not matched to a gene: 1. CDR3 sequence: CASSGQGNEKLFF. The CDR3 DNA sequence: TGTGCCAGCTCCGGACAGGGTAATGAAAAACTGTTTTTT.

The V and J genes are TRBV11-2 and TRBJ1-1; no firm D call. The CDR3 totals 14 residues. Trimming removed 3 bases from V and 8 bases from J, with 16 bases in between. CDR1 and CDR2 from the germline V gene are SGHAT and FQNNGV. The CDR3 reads CASSFFWAKGEAFF. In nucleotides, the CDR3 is TGTGCCAGCAGCTTCTTCTGGGCGAAGGGCGAAGCTTTCTTT.

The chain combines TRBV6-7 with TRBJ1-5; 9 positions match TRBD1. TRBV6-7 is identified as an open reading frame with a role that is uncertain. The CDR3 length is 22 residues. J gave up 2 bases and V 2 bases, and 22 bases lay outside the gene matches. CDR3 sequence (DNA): TGTGCCAGCAGTTACCCAGTTGTGGGGTTCCCTGAGTGGACAGGGGGCAATCAGCCCCAGCATTTT. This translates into CASSYPVVGFPEWTGGNQPQHF.

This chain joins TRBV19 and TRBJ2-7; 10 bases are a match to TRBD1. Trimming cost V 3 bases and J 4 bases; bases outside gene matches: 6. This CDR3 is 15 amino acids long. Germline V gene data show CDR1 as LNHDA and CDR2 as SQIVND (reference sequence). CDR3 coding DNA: TGTGCCAGTAGTATCTTGGGACAGGGGTTTTACGAGCAGTACTTC. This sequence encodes CASSILGQGFYEQYF.

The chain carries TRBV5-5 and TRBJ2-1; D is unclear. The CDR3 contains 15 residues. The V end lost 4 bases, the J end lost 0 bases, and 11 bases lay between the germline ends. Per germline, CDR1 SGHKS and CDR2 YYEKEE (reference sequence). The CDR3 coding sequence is TGTGCCAGCAGCGTTGACCGGAGCTCCTACAATGAGCAGTTCTTC. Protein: CASSVDRSSYNEQFF.

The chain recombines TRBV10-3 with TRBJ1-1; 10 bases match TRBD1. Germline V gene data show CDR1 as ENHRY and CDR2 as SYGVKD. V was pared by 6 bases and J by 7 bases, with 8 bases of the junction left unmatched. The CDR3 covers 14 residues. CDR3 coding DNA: TGTGCCATCAGCCTGGGACAGGGGACCTATGAAGCTTTCTTT. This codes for CAISLGQGTYEAFF.

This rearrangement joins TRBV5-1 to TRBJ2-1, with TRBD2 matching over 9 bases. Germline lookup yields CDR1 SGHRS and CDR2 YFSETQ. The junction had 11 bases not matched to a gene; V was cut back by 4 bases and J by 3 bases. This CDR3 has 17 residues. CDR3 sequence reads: CASSRLTSGDIYNEQFF. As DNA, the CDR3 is TGCGCCAGCAGCCGTTTGACTAGCGGAGATATCTACAATGAGCAGTTCTTC.

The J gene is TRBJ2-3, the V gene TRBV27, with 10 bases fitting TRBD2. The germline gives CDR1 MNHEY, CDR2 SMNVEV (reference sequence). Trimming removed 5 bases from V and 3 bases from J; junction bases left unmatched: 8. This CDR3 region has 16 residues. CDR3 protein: CASSGGSGRWTDTQYF. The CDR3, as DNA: TGTGCCAGCAGTGGCGGTAGCGGGAGGTGGACAGATACGCAGTATTTT.

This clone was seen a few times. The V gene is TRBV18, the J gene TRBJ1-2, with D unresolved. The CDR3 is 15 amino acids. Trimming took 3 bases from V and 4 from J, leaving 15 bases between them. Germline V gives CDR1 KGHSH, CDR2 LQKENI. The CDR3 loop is CASSPLALYLYGYTF. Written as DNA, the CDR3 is TGTGCCAGCTCACCGCTTGCCCTCTACCTCTATGGCTACACCTTC.

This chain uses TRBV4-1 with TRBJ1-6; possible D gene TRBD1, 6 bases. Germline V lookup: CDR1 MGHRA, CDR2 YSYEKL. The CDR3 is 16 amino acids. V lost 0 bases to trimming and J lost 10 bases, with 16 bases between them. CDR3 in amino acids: CASSQDSGRGGSPLHF. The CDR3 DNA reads TGCGCCAGCAGCCAAGATTCCGGCAGGGGTGGGTCACCCCTCCACTTT.

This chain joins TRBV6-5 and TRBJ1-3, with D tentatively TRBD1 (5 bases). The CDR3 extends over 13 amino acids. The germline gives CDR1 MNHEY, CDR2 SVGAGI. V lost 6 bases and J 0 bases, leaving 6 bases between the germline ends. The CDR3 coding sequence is TGTGCCAGCAGCAGGGACTCTGGAAACACCATATATTTT. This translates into CASSRDSGNTIYF.

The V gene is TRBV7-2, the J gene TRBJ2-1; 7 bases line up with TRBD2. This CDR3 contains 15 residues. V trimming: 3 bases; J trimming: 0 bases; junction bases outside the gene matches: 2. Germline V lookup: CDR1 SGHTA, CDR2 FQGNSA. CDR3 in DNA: TGTGCCAGCAGCTTCGGGGGGATCTCCTACAATGAGCAGTTCTTC. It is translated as CASSFGGISYNEQFF.

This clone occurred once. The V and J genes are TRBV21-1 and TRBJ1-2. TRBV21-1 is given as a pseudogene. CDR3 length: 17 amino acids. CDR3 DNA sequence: TGTGCCAGCAGCAACCGGGACGCCTACCTTGTAGGCTATGGCTACACCTTC. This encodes CASSNRDAYLVGYGYTF.

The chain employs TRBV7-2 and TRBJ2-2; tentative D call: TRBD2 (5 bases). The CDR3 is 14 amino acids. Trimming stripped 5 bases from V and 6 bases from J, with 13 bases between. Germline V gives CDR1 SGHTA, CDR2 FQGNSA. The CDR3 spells CASSRLSNSGELFF. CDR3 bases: TGTGCCAGCAGCCGACTAAGTAACTCCGGGGAGCTGTTTTTT.